What follows are 5 T cell receptor beta chains derived from one specimen sequenced in a study of beta chain features in type 1 diabetes. The isolated RNA, all of it, was reverse transcribed, so expressed TCRB transcripts were what got sequenced. TCRdb's copy holds only in-frame clones and misses some; the assay was immunoSEQ multiplex PCR. The sample shows about 160,000 clones, approximately 8.1% of them seen only once. Material: central memory CD4+ T cells from blood. The receptors here all came from a man in his late teens or twenties in good health.

This clone has a count of ten or more. This chain joins TRBV18 and TRBJ2-5; D gene unclear. Germline CDR1 reads KGHSH; CDR2 reads LQKENI. This CDR3 is 12 amino acids long. Trimming left V 4 bases short and J 4 bases short, with 7 bases between. The CDR3 coding sequence is TGTGCCAGCTCACGGTCGAGAGAGACCCAGTACTTC. Its protein is CASSRSRETQYF.

The chain couples TRBV5-6 to TRBJ1-5; 11 bases agree with TRBD1. CDR1 and CDR2 from the germline V gene are SGHDT and YYEEEE. This CDR3 comprises 15 residues. V lost 1 base, J lost 4 bases, and 1 base stayed unmatched. CDR3 loop: CASSLWDRGNQPQHF. DNA for the CDR3: TGTGCCAGCAGCTTGTGGGACAGGGGGAATCAGCCCCAGCATTTT.

A remark on this clone: Other DNA sequences in the same sample also yield this CDR3. The chain couples TRBV18 to TRBJ2-5; TRBD2 agrees at 7 bases. The CDR3 runs 14 residues. Germline V gives CDR1 KGHSH, CDR2 LQKENI. Losses at the gene ends were 3 bases for V and 1 base for J; bases not matched to a gene: 2. Written as DNA, the CDR3 is TGTGCCAGCTCACCCCGGACTAGCCAAGAGACCCAGTACTTC. Translation: CASSPRTSQETQYF.

In this sample, this clone turned up a few times. The chain combines TRBV19 with TRBJ1-2; 7 positions match TRBD1. CDR3 length: 14 amino acids. V was pared by 6 bases and J by 9 bases, with 13 bases of the junction left unmatched. CDR1 and CDR2 (germline): LNHDA, SQIVND (reference sequence). DNA for the CDR3: TGTGCCAGTAGCCCAGGGGGGCAGACCGCTCGCTACACCTTC. As protein: CASSPGGQTARYTF. Filled out from reference TRBV19 and TRBJ1-2, the complete variable domain reads DGGITQSPKYLFRKEGQNVTLSCEQNLNHDAMYWYRQDPGQGLRLIYYSQIVNDFQKGDIAEGYSVSREKKESFPLTVTSAQKNPTAFYLCASSPGGQTARYTFGSGTRLTVV.

This clone was observed at least ten times. This rearrangement joins TRBV7-9 to TRBJ2-2; tentatively, D is TRBD2 (6 bases). Per germline, CDR1 SEHNR and CDR2 FQNEAQ (reference sequence). This CDR3 comprises 16 residues. V dropped 5 bases and J dropped 5 bases, with 18 bases sitting between them. CDR3 region: CASSPDGGRYTGELFF. The DNA of the CDR3 is TGTGCCAGCAGCCCCGATGGGGGGAGATATACCGGGGAGCTGTTTTTT.